This T cell receptor (beta chain) was observed in a study of OX40 agonist ivuxolimab in advanced cancers. Findings and limits, study-wide: CD8+ T cells were the subset that, on average, had more expanded clones than CD4+.

Repertoires were generated with immunoSEQ multiplex PCR, while TCRdb's copy carries only in-frame clones and drops some. There are 65,000 to 95,000 clones in the sample; approximately 92% occur only once, and 0.45% to 0.65% lies in the top ten. This CDR3 contains 15 residues. Germline CDR1 and CDR2: MNHEY and SVGAGI. Trimming took 2 bases from V and 0 from J, leaving 9 bases between them. Concerning this clone: Its antigen is as yet unknown.

The sample here was CD4+ or CD8+ T cells sorted from blood, taken in a trial of the OX40 agonist ivuxolimab. The rearrangement joins TRBV6-5 to TRBJ2-3, with D possibly matching TRBD2 (5 bases). The clonotype was recovered from an adult with an advanced solid tumor such as melanoma, head and neck, liver or kidney cancer. CDR3 DNA: TGTGCCAGCAGTTACGCTGCGGGTAGCACAGATACGCAGTATTTT. Amino acid sequence: CASSYAAGSTDTQYF.